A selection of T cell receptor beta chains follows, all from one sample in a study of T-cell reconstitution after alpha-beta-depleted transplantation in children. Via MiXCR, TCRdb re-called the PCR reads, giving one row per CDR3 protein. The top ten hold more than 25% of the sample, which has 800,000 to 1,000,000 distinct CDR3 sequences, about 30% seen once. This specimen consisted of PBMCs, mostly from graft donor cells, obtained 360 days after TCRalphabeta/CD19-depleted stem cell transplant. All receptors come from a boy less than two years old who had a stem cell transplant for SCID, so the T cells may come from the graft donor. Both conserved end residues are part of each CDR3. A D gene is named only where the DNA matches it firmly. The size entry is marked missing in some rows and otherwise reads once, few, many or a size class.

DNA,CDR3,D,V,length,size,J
TGCGCCAGCAGCTTGTCACTAGCGGGGGGGCCGGGCGAGCAGTACTTC,CASSLSLAGGPGEQYF,TRBD2,TRBV5-1,16,NA,TRBJ2-7
TGTGCCAGCAGCACTCCCGGGGTCTCCACAGATACGCAGTATTTT,CASSTPGVSTDTQYF,NA,TRBV6-1,15,NA,TRBJ2-3
TGTGCCAGCAGCTTCTTCAGCGGGGGGATAGGGAATGAGCAGTTCTTC,CASSFFSGGIGNEQFF,TRBD2,TRBV11-2,16,NA,TRBJ2-1
TGTGCCAGCAGTAATGACAGGGTGGGGACTGAAGCTTTCTTT,CASSNDRVGTEAFF,TRBD1,TRBV28,14,many,TRBJ1-1
TGTGCCAGCAGCCCTCATGATCCGAGGAGCGTTGGGGACTTC,CASSPHDPRSVGDF,NA,TRBV3-1,14,few,TRBJ2-5
TGCGCCAGCAGCTGGGGACCCCCCGGGGAGACCCAGTACTTC,CASSWGPPGETQYF,NA,TRBV5-1,14,NA,TRBJ2-5
TGTGCCAGCAGTTTAGAGCCAGGGAAGGTAACTGAAGCTTTCTTT,CASSLEPGKVTEAFF,NA,TRBV12-3/TRBV12-4,15,NA,TRBJ1-1
TGTGCCAGCAGTCCAGGGGGGACGGACACCGGGGAGCTGTTTTTT,CASSPGGTDTGELFF,NA,TRBV12-3/TRBV12-4,15,few,TRBJ2-2
TGTGCCAGCAGCGTAGGGCAAGCCATGAATCAGCCCCAGCATTTT,CASSVGQAMNQPQHF,NA,TRBV7-8,15,NA,TRBJ1-5
TGTGCCACCAGCAGAGATGGAAGGTCCGGCAAAAACATTCAGTACTTC,CATSRDGRSGKNIQYF,NA,TRBV15,16,NA,TRBJ2-4
TGTGCCAGCAGTCCCAACAGGGATCAGCCCCAGCATTTT,CASSPNRDQPQHF,NA,TRBV12-3/TRBV12-4,13,NA,TRBJ1-5
TGCAGTGCTAGACAGCATAGCAATCAGCCCCAGCATTTT,CSARQHSNQPQHF,NA,TRBV20-1,13,few,TRBJ1-5
TGTGCCAGCAGTTTTCAGGGCCCCTACGAGCAGTACTTC,CASSFQGPYEQYF,NA,TRBV12-3/TRBV12-4,13,many,TRBJ2-7
TGTGCCAGCGTTTCCTTTGCAGGATTCTACGAGCAGTACTTC,CASVSFAGFYEQYF,NA,TRBV6-5,14,NA,TRBJ2-7
TGTGCCAGCAGAGGCAACGGGCACGCGCTCTTC,CASRGNGHALF,NA,TRBV6-2/TRBV6-3,11,NA,TRBJ2-1
TGCAGCGTCACCACCGGGACTGAGCAGTTCTTC,CSVTTGTEQFF,NA,TRBV29-1,11,few,TRBJ2-1
TGCAGCGTGGAACAGGGGTCCCTCAACTATGGCTACACCTTC,CSVEQGSLNYGYTF,TRBD1,TRBV29-1,14,once,TRBJ1-2
TGTGCCATCAGTAATCAGGAGACCCAGTACTTC,CAISNQETQYF,NA,TRBV10-3,11,once,TRBJ2-5
TGCAGTGTATCCCCACAAGAGACCCAGTACTTC,CSVSPQETQYF,NA,TRBV20-1,11,NA,TRBJ2-5
TGCGCCAGCAGCTTGTCGGGGCCTAGCGGGGGGAACAATGAGCAGTTCTTC,CASSLSGPSGGNNEQFF,TRBD2,TRBV5-1,17,few,TRBJ2-1
TGTGCCAGCAGTTCGTTTAATTCACCCCTCCACTTT,CASSSFNSPLHF,NA,TRBV12-3/TRBV12-4,12,NA,TRBJ1-6
TGTGCCAGCAGTTACCAACTAGCGTCTACAGTTTCGGGCACGCAGTATTTT,CASSYQLASTVSGTQYF,TRBD2,TRBV6-2/TRBV6-3,17,NA,TRBJ2-3
TGTGCCAGCAGCCGGGTAACAGATACGCAGTATTTT,CASSRVTDTQYF,NA,TRBV12-3/TRBV12-4,12,many,TRBJ2-3
TGTGCCAGCAGCTTAGCCCTGGCGGAGACCCAGTACTTC,CASSLALAETQYF,NA,TRBV12-3/TRBV12-4,13,NA,TRBJ2-5
TGTGCCAGCAGCCCTTTCTCTAGGGGGGGACTAGATACGCAGTATTTT,CASSPFSRGGLDTQYF,NA,TRBV9,16,many,TRBJ2-3
TGCGCCAGCAGCCAAGATACCACTAGAGAAGGGACCCGCTACAATGAGCAGTTCTTC,CASSQDTTREGTRYNEQFF,NA,TRBV4-3,19,few,TRBJ2-1
TGTGCCAGCAGCTTAATACCGGGGGGGCCCTACACCGGGGAGCTGTTTTTT,CASSLIPGGPYTGELFF,TRBD2,TRBV7-3,17,few,TRBJ2-2
TGTGCCAGCAGTCGCGGAAGTATCCCCTACAATGAGCAGTTCTTC,CASSRGSIPYNEQFF,NA,TRBV6-5,15,NA,TRBJ2-1
TGCAGTGCCCTAGCGGGGGGGACCGCCGGGACCCAGTACTTC,CSALAGGTAGTQYF,TRBD2,TRBV20-1,14,NA,TRBJ2-5
TGTGCCAGCAGCCTACTTCCCACAGGAGACAATGAGCAGTTCTTC,CASSLLPTGDNEQFF,NA,TRBV7-6,15,NA,TRBJ2-1